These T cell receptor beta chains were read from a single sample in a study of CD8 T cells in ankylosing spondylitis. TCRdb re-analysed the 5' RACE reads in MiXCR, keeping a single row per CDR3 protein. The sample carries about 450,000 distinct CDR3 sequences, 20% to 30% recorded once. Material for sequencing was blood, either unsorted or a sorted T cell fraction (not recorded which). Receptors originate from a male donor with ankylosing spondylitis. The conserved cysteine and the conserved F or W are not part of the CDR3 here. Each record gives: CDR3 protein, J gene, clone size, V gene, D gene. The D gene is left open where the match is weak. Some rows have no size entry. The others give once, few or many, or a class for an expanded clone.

cdr3_aa: ASSGRDRGTGELF; j_call: TRBJ2-2; clone_size: few; v_call: TRBV3-1; d_call: TRBD1
cdr3_aa: ASSPRWTQY; j_call: TRBJ2-5; clone_size: few; v_call: TRBV12-3/TRBV12-4; d_call: NA
cdr3_aa: ATSRERRGSYGYT; j_call: TRBJ1-2; clone_size: NA; v_call: TRBV15; d_call: NA
cdr3_aa: SARDRLRSSYNEQF; j_call: TRBJ2-1; clone_size: NA; v_call: TRBV20-1; d_call: NA
cdr3_aa: ASSLTGPGDGYT; j_call: TRBJ1-2; clone_size: NA; v_call: TRBV5-1; d_call: NA
cdr3_aa: ASSRAGTGNTIY; j_call: TRBJ1-3; clone_size: few; v_call: TRBV11-2; d_call: NA
cdr3_aa: ASSQSVQGQETQY; j_call: TRBJ2-5; clone_size: NA; v_call: TRBV4-2; d_call: NA
cdr3_aa: ASSPYPRGLNNEQF; j_call: TRBJ2-1; clone_size: NA; v_call: TRBV27; d_call: NA
cdr3_aa: ASSLGDYLNEKLF; j_call: TRBJ1-4; clone_size: few; v_call: TRBV5-1; d_call: NA
cdr3_aa: ASSPGTRVYNEQF; j_call: TRBJ2-1; clone_size: few; v_call: TRBV7-8; d_call: TRBD2
cdr3_aa: ASSIEGTSGIDNEQF; j_call: TRBJ2-1; clone_size: few; v_call: TRBV19; d_call: TRBD2
cdr3_aa: ASSPALPDTQY; j_call: TRBJ2-3; clone_size: few; v_call: TRBV19; d_call: NA
cdr3_aa: ASSLVGGEAF; j_call: TRBJ1-1; clone_size: few; v_call: TRBV7-9; d_call: NA
cdr3_aa: ASSPQGGANTGELF; j_call: TRBJ2-2; clone_size: NA; v_call: TRBV2; d_call: TRBD1
cdr3_aa: ASSPTGTANTEAF; j_call: TRBJ1-1; clone_size: many; v_call: TRBV5-1; d_call: TRBD1
cdr3_aa: ASSLARAGTFYNEQF; j_call: TRBJ2-1; clone_size: few; v_call: TRBV7-9; d_call: NA
cdr3_aa: ASSLQTGGEGEAF; j_call: TRBJ1-1; clone_size: few; v_call: TRBV7-9; d_call: TRBD1
cdr3_aa: SATGSYEQY; j_call: TRBJ2-7; clone_size: many; v_call: TRBV29-1; d_call: TRBD1
cdr3_aa: ASTTGSSYNEQF; j_call: TRBJ2-1; clone_size: few; v_call: TRBV2; d_call: NA
cdr3_aa: ASSLVGLAGGNNEQF; j_call: TRBJ2-1; clone_size: few; v_call: TRBV5-1; d_call: TRBD2
cdr3_aa: ASSLWGHNEQF; j_call: TRBJ2-1; clone_size: NA; v_call: TRBV5-6; d_call: NA
cdr3_aa: ASRRDPGETQY; j_call: TRBJ2-5; clone_size: NA; v_call: TRBV6-6; d_call: NA
cdr3_aa: SVAPSGGNNEQF; j_call: TRBJ2-1; clone_size: NA; v_call: TRBV29-1; d_call: TRBD2
cdr3_aa: ASQLVTDTQY; j_call: TRBJ2-3; clone_size: NA; v_call: TRBV20-1; d_call: NA
cdr3_aa: AWSQDRNYGYT; j_call: TRBJ1-2; clone_size: NA; v_call: TRBV30; d_call: TRBD1
cdr3_aa: ASSRSGREADTQY; j_call: TRBJ2-3; clone_size: NA; v_call: TRBV12-3/TRBV12-4; d_call: TRBD2
cdr3_aa: ASSPAGTANEAF; j_call: TRBJ1-1; clone_size: NA; v_call: TRBV18; d_call: NA
cdr3_aa: ASSQNLFDTQY; j_call: TRBJ2-3; clone_size: NA; v_call: TRBV3-1; d_call: NA
cdr3_aa: ASSLGQGANYGYT; j_call: TRBJ1-2; clone_size: many; v_call: TRBV7-9; d_call: NA
cdr3_aa: ASSFSGRAHNEQF; j_call: TRBJ2-1; clone_size: NA; v_call: TRBV5-6; d_call: TRBD2
cdr3_aa: ASSFGQKNTEAF; j_call: TRBJ1-1; clone_size: few; v_call: TRBV7-8; d_call: NA
cdr3_aa: ASSYRGTDTQY; j_call: TRBJ2-3; clone_size: few; v_call: TRBV12-3/TRBV12-4; d_call: TRBD1
cdr3_aa: ASSFGPGVYGYT; j_call: TRBJ1-2; clone_size: NA; v_call: TRBV7-9; d_call: NA
cdr3_aa: ASTPGGKGEAF; j_call: TRBJ1-1; clone_size: few; v_call: TRBV5-1; d_call: NA
cdr3_aa: ASSSATSGGRVDGYT; j_call: TRBJ1-2; clone_size: few; v_call: TRBV5-1; d_call: NA
cdr3_aa: SARDWWASTSPDTQY; j_call: TRBJ2-3; clone_size: few; v_call: TRBV20-1; d_call: NA
cdr3_aa: ASSVAQRVRTDTQY; j_call: TRBJ2-3; clone_size: NA; v_call: TRBV9; d_call: NA
cdr3_aa: ASSLQATSTDTQY; j_call: TRBJ2-3; clone_size: few; v_call: TRBV12-3/TRBV12-4; d_call: NA
cdr3_aa: ASSLELAGGNEQY; j_call: TRBJ2-7; clone_size: NA; v_call: TRBV5-1; d_call: TRBD2
cdr3_aa: SVERTDTIY; j_call: TRBJ1-3; clone_size: few; v_call: TRBV29-1; d_call: NA
cdr3_aa: ASSPLRFEQY; j_call: TRBJ2-7; clone_size: NA; v_call: TRBV7-9; d_call: NA
cdr3_aa: ATSRDPNLYNEQF; j_call: TRBJ2-1; clone_size: NA; v_call: TRBV15; d_call: NA